These T cell receptor beta chains were read from a single sample in a study of cytomegalovirus exposure and HLA in healthy donors. Clones were read by immunoSEQ multiplex PCR, and TCRdb kept only the in-frame ones, dropping some. The sample has some 150,000 clones; around 81% are singletons. Sequenced input: PBMCs. These receptors came from a male donor in good health and CMV-seronegative. Each CDR3 is given with its conserved first and last residue. Fields, in order: CDR3 length, clone size, D gene, V gene, J gene, CDR3 DNA, CDR3 protein. A D gene is named only where the DNA matches it firmly. Only some rows state a clone size, as once, few, many or a class for expanded clones.

17,.,TRBD2,TRBV7-9,TRBJ2-3,TGTGCCAGCAGCTTAGGGGCTAGCGGGAGAAAAACAGATACGCAGTATTTT,CASSLGASGRKTDTQYF
11,.,.,TRBV20-1,TRBJ2-5,TGCAGTGCCCGAAGCGGAGAGACCCAGTACTTC,CSARSGETQYF
15,.,TRBD1,TRBV7-9,TRBJ2-7,TGTTCCAGCAGCTTAGTATCCGGGACAGGGGGAAGGCAGTACTTC,CSSSLVSGTGGRQYF
15,.,TRBD1,TRBV5-4,TRBJ2-7,TGTGCCAGCAGCTTGGGGACAGGGGTCTCCTACGAGCAGTACTTC,CASSLGTGVSYEQYF
15,.,TRBD1,TRBV18,TRBJ2-2,TGTGCCAGCCGAGACCGGGACAGGAACACCGGGGAGCTGTTTTTT,CASRDRDRNTGELFF
13,few,.,TRBV14,TRBJ1-2,TGTGCCAGCAGCCAGAACAGGGTTACGGGCTACACCTTC,CASSQNRVTGYTF
17,.,TRBD1,TRBV7-2,TRBJ1-1,TGTGCCAGCAGCCCGAGACCTGACAGGGCGGACTATGGTGAAGCTTTCTTT,CASSPRPDRADYGEAFF
16,.,TRBD1,TRBV5-1,TRBJ1-4,TGCGCCAGCAGCGCGACAGGGGGCGTCCATAATGAAAAACTGTTTTTT,CASSATGGVHNEKLFF
11,.,TRBD1,TRBV12-5,TRBJ2-1,TGTGCTAGTGGTTCGCCGACAGGGAAGATCTTC,CASGSPTGKIF
14,.,TRBD1,TRBV25-1,TRBJ2-7,TGTGCCAGCAGAGATGACAGGGGGCCGCGGGAGCAGTACTTC,CASRDDRGPREQYF
13,.,.,TRBV4-2,TRBJ2-7,TGTGCCAGCAGCCAAGGGCCCTCCTACGAGCAGTACTTC,CASSQGPSYEQYF
15,few,TRBD1,TRBV19,TRBJ1-2,TGTGCCAGTAGTCTCATACAGGGGGCGGGCTATGGCTACACCTTC,CASSLIQGAGYGYTF
15,few,TRBD1,TRBV19,TRBJ2-1,TGTGCCAGTAGTATGCCGGGACAGGGAGGCAATGAGCAGTTCTTC,CASSMPGQGGNEQFF
16,.,.,TRBV5-1,TRBJ1-4,TGCGCCAGCAGCTTGGGGCAGAGTAGCACTAATGAAAAACTGTTTTTT,CASSLGQSSTNEKLFF
14,.,TRBD1,TRBV7-9,TRBJ1-5,TGTGCCAGCAGCCCCGGGACAGCGTATCAGCCCCAGCATTTT,CASSPGTAYQPQHF
15,.,TRBD2,TRBV5-6,TRBJ2-5,TGTGCCAGCAGCTTGGTTGGGGGGGGCCAAGAGACCCAGTACTTC,CASSLVGGGQETQYF
14,.,.,TRBV6-1,TRBJ1-1,TGTGCCAGCAGTTTCCAGGGTAGGGACACTGAAGCTTTCTTT,CASSFQGRDTEAFF
15,.,.,TRBV10-3,TRBJ1-4,TGTGCCATCAGGCCCCAGGGCGGAAGTAATGAAAAACTGTTTTTT,CAIRPQGGSNEKLFF
20,.,TRBD2,TRBV13,TRBJ2-2,TGTGCCAGCAGCTTGGCCCCATCCGCGGGACTAGCGCAGAACACCGGGGAGCTGTTTTTT,CASSLAPSAGLAQNTGELFF
15,once,.,TRBV30,TRBJ1-6,TGTGCCTGGAGTGTAAATCGACAGATTAATTCACCCCTCCACTTT,CAWSVNRQINSPLHF
15,once,TRBD1,TRBV5-1,TRBJ1-2,TGCGCCAGCAGCCGCGGGACAGGGACTAACTATGGCTACACCTTC,CASSRGTGTNYGYTF
19,.,TRBD2,TRBV14,TRBJ2-3,TGTGCCAGCAGCCCAGGGGCTAGCGGGAGCCTCCGCCTTCCAGATACGCAGTATTTT,CASSPGASGSLRLPDTQYF
15,.,.,TRBV19,TRBJ2-4,TGTGCCAGTAGTCCCAGCCTTCTGGGTTCGGGCATTCAGTACTTC,CASSPSLLGSGIQYF
14,once,TRBD1,TRBV27,TRBJ2-1,TGTGCCAGCAGTTTTCGGACAGGGGGCAATGAGCAGTTCTTC,CASSFRTGGNEQFF
12,.,.,TRBV5-4,TRBJ2-5,TGTGCCAGCAGCTTGCCGGGGGAGACCCAGTACTTC,CASSLPGETQYF
15,.,TRBD1,TRBV30,TRBJ1-5,TGTGCCTGGAGTGTACTTAGGGGGCGCAATCAGCCCCAGCATTTT,CAWSVLRGRNQPQHF
16,.,.,TRBV15,TRBJ1-5,TGTGCCACCAGCAGAGGTAACAGGGCCCCCAATCAGCCCCAGCATTTT,CATSRGNRAPNQPQHF
15,.,TRBD1,TRBV5-1,TRBJ1-6,TGCGCCAGCAGCTTGGCTGGGACAGGTCGTTCACCCCTCCACTTT,CASSLAGTGRSPLHF
17,.,TRBD2,TRBV5-4,TRBJ2-3,TGTGCCAGCAGCTTGGGATTTGCGGGGGGGCAGGCAGATACGCAGTATTTT,CASSLGFAGGQADTQYF
16,.,.,TRBV5-8,TRBJ1-1,TGTGCCAGCAGCTTGCCCCCCGACAGAGTGGTCACTGAAGCTTTCTTT,CASSLPPDRVVTEAFF
16,.,TRBD1,TRBV5-4,TRBJ2-3,TGTGCCAGCAGCCTCGACAGGGCTCATAGCACAGATACGCAGTATTTT,CASSLDRAHSTDTQYF
14,.,.,TRBV11-2,TRBJ1-1,TGTGCCAGCAGCCTCCAGGGCCTGAACACTGAAGCTTTCTTT,CASSLQGLNTEAFF
13,once,.,TRBV30,TRBJ1-6,TGTGCCTGGGCCGGCGCGGGGGACTCACCCCTCCACTTT,CAWAGAGDSPLHF
13,.,TRBD1,TRBV7-3,TRBJ1-2,TGTGCCAGCAGCCGACAGGGGGGCTATGGCTACACCTTC,CASSRQGGYGYTF
13,.,.,TRBV19,TRBJ1-1,TGTGCCACCCCGAAGGGGAAGAACACTGAAGCTTTCTTT,CATPKGKNTEAFF
15,.,.,TRBV7-8,TRBJ2-5,TGTGCCAGCAGCCCGCTAGTCGGCGGGCAAGAGACCCAGTACTTC,CASSPLVGGQETQYF
16,few,TRBD2,TRBV29-1,TRBJ2-1,TGCAGCGTTTTGGGGGGGAGCGGGAGGTCCTACAATGAGCAGTTCTTC,CSVLGGSGRSYNEQFF
14,.,TRBD1,TRBV10-3,TRBJ1-6,TGTGCCATCAGTGAAGGACAGGGGGCTTCACCCCTCCACTTT,CAISEGQGASPLHF
15,.,TRBD1,TRBV10-2,TRBJ2-4,TGCGCCAGCATTGCGACAGGGCAAGCCAAAAACATTCAGTACTTC,CASIATGQAKNIQYF
17,.,TRBD2,TRBV7-3,TRBJ2-3,TGTGCCAGCAGCAGACCCCGGGGGGGCCTTGCCACAGATACGCAGTATTTT,CASSRPRGGLATDTQYF
17,.,TRBD2,TRBV2,TRBJ2-7,TGTGCCAGCCGTGAATTCTGGTTGGCGGGGGGTACCTACGAGCAGTACTTC,CASREFWLAGGTYEQYF
15,.,TRBD2,TRBV9,TRBJ2-7,TGTGCCAGCAGCGTGGGAGGGCTAGAGGTCTACGAGCAGTACTTC,CASSVGGLEVYEQYF
13,.,.,TRBV2,TRBJ2-3,TGTGCCAGCAGTGAGGAACAGTGGTATACGCAGTATTTT,CASSEEQWYTQYF
17,.,.,TRBV12-2,TRBJ2-4,TGTGCAAGTCGCTTAGCGACTAGCGGGTTAGCCAAAAACATTCAGTACTTC,CASRLATSGLAKNIQYF
14,few,.,TRBV27,TRBJ2-1,TGTGCCAGCAGTTTCAGAGACTCCACGAGTGAGTTAGTCTTC,CASSFRDSTSELVF
17,.,TRBD2,TRBV7-2,TRBJ2-3,TGTGCCAGCAGCTCACCTTTCGGGCGGGAGGAGGCAGATACGCAGTATTTT,CASSSPFGREEADTQYF
15,.,TRBD2,TRBV10-2,TRBJ2-7,TGCGCCAGCATGCCCAGCGGGAGGGCCTATTACGAGCAGTACTTC,CASMPSGRAYYEQYF
12,once,.,TRBV7-9,TRBJ1-5,TGTGCCAGCAGCCGGGGCAATCAGCCCCAGCATTTT,CASSRGNQPQHF
12,.,.,TRBV19,TRBJ1-5,TGTGCCAGTAGTATCCTTAGTCAGCCCCAGCATTTT,CASSILSQPQHF
16,.,TRBD1,TRBV6-1,TRBJ1-1,TGTGCCAGCAGTGATCGATTGGGACAGAGTCGGGAAGAAGCTTTCTTT,CASSDRLGQSREEAFF
16,.,TRBD2,TRBV7-8,TRBJ2-1,TGTGCCAGCAGCTTAGCGGAGGGACTAGCCGGTCATGAGCAGTTCTTC,CASSLAEGLAGHEQFF
13,.,.,TRBV6-5,TRBJ1-2,TGTGCCAGCAGTTACTCCGGCGGCTATGGCTACACCTTC,CASSYSGGYGYTF